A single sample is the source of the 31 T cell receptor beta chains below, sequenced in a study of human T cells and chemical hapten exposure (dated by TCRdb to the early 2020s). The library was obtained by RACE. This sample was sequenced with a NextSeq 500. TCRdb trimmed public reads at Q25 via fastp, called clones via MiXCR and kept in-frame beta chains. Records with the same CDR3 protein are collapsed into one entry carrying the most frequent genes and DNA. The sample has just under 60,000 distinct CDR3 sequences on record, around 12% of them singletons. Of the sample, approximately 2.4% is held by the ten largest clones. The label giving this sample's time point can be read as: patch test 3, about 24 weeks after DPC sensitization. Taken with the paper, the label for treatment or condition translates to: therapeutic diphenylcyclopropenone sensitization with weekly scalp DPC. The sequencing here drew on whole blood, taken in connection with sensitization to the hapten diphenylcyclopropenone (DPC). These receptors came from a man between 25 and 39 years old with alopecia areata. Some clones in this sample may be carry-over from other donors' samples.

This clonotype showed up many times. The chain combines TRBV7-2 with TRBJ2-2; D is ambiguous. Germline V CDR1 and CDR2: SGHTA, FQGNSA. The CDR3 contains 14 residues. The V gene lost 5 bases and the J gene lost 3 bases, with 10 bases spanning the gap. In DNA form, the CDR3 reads TGTGCCAGCAGCCCTCAGTGGCACACCGGGGAGCTGTTTTTT. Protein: CASSPQWHTGELFF.

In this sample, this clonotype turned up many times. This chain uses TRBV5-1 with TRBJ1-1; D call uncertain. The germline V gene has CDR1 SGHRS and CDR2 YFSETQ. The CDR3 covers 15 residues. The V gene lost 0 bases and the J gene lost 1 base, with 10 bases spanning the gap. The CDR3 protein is CASSLDSDPNTEAFF. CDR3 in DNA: TGCGCCAGCAGCTTGGACAGCGATCCGAACACTGAAGCTTTCTTT.

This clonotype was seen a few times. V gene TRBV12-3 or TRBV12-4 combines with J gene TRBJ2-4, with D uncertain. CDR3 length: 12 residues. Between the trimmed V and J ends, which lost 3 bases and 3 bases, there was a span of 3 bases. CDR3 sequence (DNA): TGTGCCAGCAGTTTCGACAAAAACATTCAGTACTTC. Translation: CASSFDKNIQYF.

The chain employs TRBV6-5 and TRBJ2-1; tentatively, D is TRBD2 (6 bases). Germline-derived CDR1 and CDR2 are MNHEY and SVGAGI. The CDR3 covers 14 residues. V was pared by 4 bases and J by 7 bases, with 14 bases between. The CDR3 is CASSSPGLSNEQFF. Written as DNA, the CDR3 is TGTGCCAGCAGTTCCCCGGGACTCTCAAATGAGCAGTTCTTC.

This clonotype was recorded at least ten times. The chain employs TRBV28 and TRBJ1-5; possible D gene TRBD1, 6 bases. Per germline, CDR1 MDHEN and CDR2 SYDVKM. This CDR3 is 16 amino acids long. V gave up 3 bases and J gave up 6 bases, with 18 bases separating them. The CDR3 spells CASSFQGSTGSQPQHF. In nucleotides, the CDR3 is TGTGCCAGCAGTTTCCAGGGGTCCACTGGTAGTCAGCCCCAGCATTTT.

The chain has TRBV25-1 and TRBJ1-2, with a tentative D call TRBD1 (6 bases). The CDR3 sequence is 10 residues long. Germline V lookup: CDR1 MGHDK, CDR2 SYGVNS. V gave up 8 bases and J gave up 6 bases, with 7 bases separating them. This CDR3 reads CASAGDGYTF. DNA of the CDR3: TGTGCCAGCGCAGGGGATGGCTACACCTTC.

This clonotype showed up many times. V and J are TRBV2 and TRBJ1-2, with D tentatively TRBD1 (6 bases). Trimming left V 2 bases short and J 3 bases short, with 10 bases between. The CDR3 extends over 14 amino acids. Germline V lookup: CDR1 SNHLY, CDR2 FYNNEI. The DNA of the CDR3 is TGTGCCAGCAGTGAAATGCGACAGGACTATGGCTACACCTTC. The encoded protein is CASSEMRQDYGYTF.

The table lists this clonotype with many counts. The CDR3 DNA sequence: TGCAGTGCTATGAACAGGGGGATGGATACGCAGTATTTT. Its translation is CSAMNRGMDTQYF. The chain recombines TRBV20-1 with TRBJ2-3; 8 bases align to TRBD1. J lost 6 bases, V lost 4 bases, and 6 bases had no gene match. The CDR3 consists of 13 residues. The germline V gene has CDR1 DFQATT and CDR2 SNEGSKA (reference sequence).

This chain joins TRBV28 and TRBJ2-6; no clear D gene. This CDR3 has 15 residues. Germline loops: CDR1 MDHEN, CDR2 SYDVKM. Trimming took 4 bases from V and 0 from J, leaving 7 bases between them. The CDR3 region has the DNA TGTGCCAGCAGTTCTCCAAGCTCTGGGGCCAACGTCCTGACTTTC. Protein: CASSSPSSGANVLTF. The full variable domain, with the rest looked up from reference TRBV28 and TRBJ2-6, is DVKVTQSSRYLVKRTGEKVFLECVQDMDHENMFWYRQDPGLGLRLIYFSYDVKMKEKGDIPEGYSVSREKKERFSLILESASTNQTSMYLCASSSPSSGANVLTFGAGSRLTVL.

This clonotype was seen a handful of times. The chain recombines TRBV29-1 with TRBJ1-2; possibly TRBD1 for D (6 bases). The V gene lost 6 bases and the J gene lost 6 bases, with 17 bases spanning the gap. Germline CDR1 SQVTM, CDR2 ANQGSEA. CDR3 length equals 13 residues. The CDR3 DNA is TGCAGCGTCGCACAGGGACACGTTGATGGCTACACCTTC. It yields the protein CSVAQGHVDGYTF.

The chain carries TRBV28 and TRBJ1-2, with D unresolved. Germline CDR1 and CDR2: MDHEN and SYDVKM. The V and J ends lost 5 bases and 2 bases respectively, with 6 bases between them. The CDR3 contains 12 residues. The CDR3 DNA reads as TGTGCCAGCAGTATACAGAACTATGGCTACACCTTC. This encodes CASSIQNYGYTF.

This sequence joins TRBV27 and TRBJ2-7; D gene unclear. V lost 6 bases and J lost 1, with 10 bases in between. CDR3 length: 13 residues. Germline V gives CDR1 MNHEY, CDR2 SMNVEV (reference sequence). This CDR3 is CASRDASSYEQYF. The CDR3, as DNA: TGTGCCAGCAGGGACGCATCGTCCTACGAGCAGTACTTC.

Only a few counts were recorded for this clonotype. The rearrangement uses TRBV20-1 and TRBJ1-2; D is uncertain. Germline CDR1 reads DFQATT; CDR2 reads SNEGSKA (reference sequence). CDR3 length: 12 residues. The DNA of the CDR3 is TGCAGCCGGATAAGAGTGGACTATGGCTACACCTTC. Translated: CSRIRVDYGYTF.

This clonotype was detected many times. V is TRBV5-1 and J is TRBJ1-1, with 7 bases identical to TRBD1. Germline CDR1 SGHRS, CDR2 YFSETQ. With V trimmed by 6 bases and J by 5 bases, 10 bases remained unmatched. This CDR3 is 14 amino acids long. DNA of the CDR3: TGCGCCAGCACCGTCGGCAGGGGGTGGACTGAAGCTTTCTTT. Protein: CASTVGRGWTEAFF.

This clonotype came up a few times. CDR3 sequence (DNA): TGTGCCAGCAGTCCGGGGGGATTGTACGAGCAGTACTTC. Translation gives CASSPGGLYEQYF. The chain is built from TRBV28 and TRBJ2-7; 7 bases fit TRBD2. Germline loops: CDR1 MDHEN, CDR2 SYDVKM. This CDR3 has 13 amino acids. The ends lost 5 bases at V and 4 bases at J; junction bases unmatched: 5.

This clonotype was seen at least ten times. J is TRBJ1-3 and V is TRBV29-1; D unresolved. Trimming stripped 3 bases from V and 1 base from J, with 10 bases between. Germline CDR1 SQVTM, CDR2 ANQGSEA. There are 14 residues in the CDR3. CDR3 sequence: CSVDPTRSGNTIYF. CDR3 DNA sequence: TGCAGCGTTGACCCGACGAGATCTGGAAACACCATATATTTT.

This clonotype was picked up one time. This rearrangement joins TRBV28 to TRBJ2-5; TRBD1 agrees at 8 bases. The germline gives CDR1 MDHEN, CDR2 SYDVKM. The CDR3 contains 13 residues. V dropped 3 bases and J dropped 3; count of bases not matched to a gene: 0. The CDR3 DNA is TGTGCCAGCAGTTTGACAGGGGAAGAGACCCAGTACTTC. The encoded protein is CASSLTGEETQYF.

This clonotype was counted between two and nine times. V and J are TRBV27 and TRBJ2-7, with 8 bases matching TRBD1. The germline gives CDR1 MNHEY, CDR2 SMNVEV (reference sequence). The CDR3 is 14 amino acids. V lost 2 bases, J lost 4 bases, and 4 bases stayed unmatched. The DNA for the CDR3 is TGTGCCAGCAGTTTAATGACAGGGGCATACGAGCAGTACTTC. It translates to CASSLMTGAYEQYF.

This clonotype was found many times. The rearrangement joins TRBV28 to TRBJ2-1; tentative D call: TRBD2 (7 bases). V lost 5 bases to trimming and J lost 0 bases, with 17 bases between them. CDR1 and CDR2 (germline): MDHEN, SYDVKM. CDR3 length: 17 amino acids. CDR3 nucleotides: TGTGCCAGCAGTCTATATATAGGGGGGGTCTCCTACAATGAGCAGTTCTTC. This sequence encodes CASSLYIGGVSYNEQFF.

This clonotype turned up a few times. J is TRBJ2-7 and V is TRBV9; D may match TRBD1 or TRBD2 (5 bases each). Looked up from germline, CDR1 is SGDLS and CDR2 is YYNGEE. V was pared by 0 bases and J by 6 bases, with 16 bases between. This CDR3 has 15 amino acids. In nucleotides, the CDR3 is TGTGCCAGCAGCGTAGCTTCCCCGGGGCGAGGCGAGCAGTACTTC. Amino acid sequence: CASSVASPGRGEQYF.

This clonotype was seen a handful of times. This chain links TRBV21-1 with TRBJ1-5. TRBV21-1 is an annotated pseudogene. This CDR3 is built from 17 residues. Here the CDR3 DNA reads TGTGCCAGCAGCAAAGGCGTGTGGGGAAGCGCCAATCAGCCCCAGCATTTT. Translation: CASSKGVWGSANQPQHF.

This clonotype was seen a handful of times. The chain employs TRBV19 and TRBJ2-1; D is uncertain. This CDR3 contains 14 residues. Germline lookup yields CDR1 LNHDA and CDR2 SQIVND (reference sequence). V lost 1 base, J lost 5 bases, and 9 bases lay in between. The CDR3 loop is CASSIANSNNEQFF. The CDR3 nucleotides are TGTGCCAGTAGTATAGCTAACAGTAACAATGAGCAGTTCTTC.

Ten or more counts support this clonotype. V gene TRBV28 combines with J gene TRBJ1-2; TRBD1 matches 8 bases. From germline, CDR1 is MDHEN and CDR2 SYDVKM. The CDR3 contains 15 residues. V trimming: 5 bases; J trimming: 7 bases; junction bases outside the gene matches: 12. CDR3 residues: CASSTPSRGPGGYTF. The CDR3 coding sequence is TGTGCCAGCAGTACCCCCAGCAGGGGGCCAGGTGGCTACACCTTC.

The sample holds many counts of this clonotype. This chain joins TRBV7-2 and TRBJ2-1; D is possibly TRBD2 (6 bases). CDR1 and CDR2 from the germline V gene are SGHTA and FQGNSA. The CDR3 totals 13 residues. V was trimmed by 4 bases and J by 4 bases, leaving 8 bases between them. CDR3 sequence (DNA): TGTGCCAGCAGCTCGGGACTGTACAATGAGCAGTTCTTC. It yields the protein CASSSGLYNEQFF.

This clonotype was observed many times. The CDR3 DNA reads TGTGCCAGCAGCCACGGACAGCGCAATCAGCCCCAGCATTTT. Amino acids: CASSHGQRNQPQHF. V gene TRBV6-6 combines with J gene TRBJ1-5, with D maybe TRBD1 (6 bases). Per germline, CDR1 MNHNY and CDR2 SVGAGI (reference sequence). The CDR3 is 14 residues long. V shed 6 bases and J shed 2 bases, with 11 bases lying between them.

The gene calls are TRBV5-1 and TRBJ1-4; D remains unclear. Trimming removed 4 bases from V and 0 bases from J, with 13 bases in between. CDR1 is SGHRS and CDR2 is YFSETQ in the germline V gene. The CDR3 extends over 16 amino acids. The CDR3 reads CASSVRQLATNEKLFF. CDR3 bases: TGCGCCAGCAGCGTGAGGCAACTTGCAACTAATGAAAAACTGTTTTTT.

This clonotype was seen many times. The CDR3, as DNA: TGTGCCAGCAGCCTCATATTGGGACAGGGCAACAATTCACCCCTCCACTTT. Protein product: CASSLILGQGNNSPLHF. The rearrangement links TRBV4-2 to TRBJ1-6; 9 bases map to TRBD1. This CDR3 is built from 17 residues. Losses at the gene ends were 4 bases for V and 7 bases for J; bases not matched to a gene: 11. Germline-derived CDR1 and CDR2 are LGHNA and YNFKEQ.

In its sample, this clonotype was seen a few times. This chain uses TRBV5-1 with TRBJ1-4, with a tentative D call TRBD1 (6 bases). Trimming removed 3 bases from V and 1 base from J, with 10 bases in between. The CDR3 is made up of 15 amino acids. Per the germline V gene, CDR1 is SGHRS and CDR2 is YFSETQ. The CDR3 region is CASSSQTGTNEKLFF. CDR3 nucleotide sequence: TGCGCCAGCAGCTCACAGACAGGAACTAATGAAAAACTGTTTTTT.

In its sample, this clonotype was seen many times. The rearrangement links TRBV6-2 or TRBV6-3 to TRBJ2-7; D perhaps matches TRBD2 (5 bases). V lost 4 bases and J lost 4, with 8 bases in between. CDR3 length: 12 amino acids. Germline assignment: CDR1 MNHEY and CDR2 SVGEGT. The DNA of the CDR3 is TGTGCCAGCAGTTGGACGGGATACGAGCAGTACTTC. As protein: CASSWTGYEQYF.

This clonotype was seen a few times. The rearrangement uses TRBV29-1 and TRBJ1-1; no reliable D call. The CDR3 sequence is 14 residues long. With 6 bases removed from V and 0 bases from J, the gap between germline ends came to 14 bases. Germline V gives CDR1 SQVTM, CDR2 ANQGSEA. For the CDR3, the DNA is TGCAGCGTCCAGGCGAGGGTCATGAACACTGAAGCTTTCTTT. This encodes CSVQARVMNTEAFF.

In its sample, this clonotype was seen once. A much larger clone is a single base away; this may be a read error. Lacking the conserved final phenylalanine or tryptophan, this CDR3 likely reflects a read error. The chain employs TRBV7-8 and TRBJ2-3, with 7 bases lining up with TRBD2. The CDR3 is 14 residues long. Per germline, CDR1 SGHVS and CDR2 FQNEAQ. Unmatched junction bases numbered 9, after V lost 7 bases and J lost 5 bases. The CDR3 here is CASNKGLEGDTQYS. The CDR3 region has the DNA TGTGCCAGCAACAAAGGACTAGAAGGAGATACGCAGTATTCT.